This T cell receptor (beta chain) was documented in a study of PD-L1 blockade in urothelial cancer. Study-level background: Researchers looked at the blood 3 weeks (second dose) and 6 weeks after treatment began. T cells were recovered from blood samples at a median of around 140,000. Overall study findings and caveats: Below-median pretreatment blood TCR clonality was a predictor of better survival.

The CDR3 is 15 residues long. Comment on this clone: Antigen unknown.

Profiled with immunoSEQ multiplex PCR; TCRdb holds only in-frame clones, not every one. The data hold roughly 110,000 clones, with 80% to 95% observed a single time. The time point: peripheral blood 6 weeks after treatment start. Peripheral blood mononuclear cells were collected from every patient before and during treatment, yielding between 1 and 8 samples per patient. The chain is built from TRBV21-1 and TRBJ2-7; TRBD1 is taken as the D call from the table, unchecked against the DNA. TRBV21-1 is tagged as a pseudogene. The starting material was PBMCs, obtained around atezolizumab (anti-PD-L1) treatment. The clonotype comes from a man aged 55-75 years with urothelial cancer. In nucleotides, the CDR3 is TGTGCCAGCAGCAAAGCAGGGGATGCCTCCTACGAGCAGTACTTC. This translates into CASSKAGDASYEQYF.